The 18 T cell receptor beta chains below come from one sample, sequenced in a study of T cell changes during pregnancy in multiple sclerosis. Clones were read by immunoSEQ multiplex PCR, and TCRdb kept only the in-frame ones, dropping some. Of approximately 45,000 clones in the sample, roughly 89% were seen once. This specimen was CD4+ T cells from peripheral blood mononuclear cells, taken in the first trimester of pregnancy. These receptors were obtained from a female donor with multiple sclerosis, enrolled in a pregnancy study.

This chain connects TRBV15 to TRBJ2-1; weak D call: TRBD1 (6 bases). The CDR3 covers 17 residues. Germline V gene sequence: CDR1 LNHNV, CDR2 YYDKDF (reference sequence). Deletions cut 0 bases from V and 0 bases from J, with 12 bases between. The CDR3 loop reads CATSRDIGRGSYNEQFF. CDR3 nucleotides: TGTGCCACCAGCAGAGATATCGGCAGGGGCTCCTACAATGAGCAGTTCTTC.

Only a few counts were recorded for this clone. The CDR3 coding sequence is TGTGCCAGCAGCGAAACCCGGGACTCCTTCACCTACGAGCAGTACTTC. This sequence encodes CASSETRDSFTYEQYF. This chain connects TRBV6-1 to TRBJ2-7; maybe TRBD2 (6 bases). V lost 6 bases, J lost 2 bases, and 20 bases lay in between. The CDR3 consists of 16 residues. Germline lookup yields CDR1 MNHNS and CDR2 SASEGT.

This clone was recorded once. V and J are TRBV18 and TRBJ2-3, with no clear D. The CDR3 runs 13 residues. CDR1 and CDR2 (germline): KGHSH, LQKENI. V shed 6 bases and J shed 5 bases, with 12 bases lying between them. The CDR3 sequence is CASSGLRGDTQYF. CDR3 nucleotides: TGTGCCAGCTCGGGCCTCCGTGGAGATACGCAGTATTTT. The full variable domain, with the rest looked up from reference TRBV18 and TRBJ2-3, is NAGVMQNPRHLVRRRGQEARLRCSPMKGHSHVYWYRQLPEEGLKFMVYLQKENIIDESGMPKERFSAEFPKEGPSILRIQQVVRGDSAAYFCASSGLRGDTQYFGPGTRLTVL.

This chain joins TRBV6-5 and TRBJ2-7; 7 bases agree with TRBD2. The length of the CDR3 is 12 residues. Germline trimming cut 7 bases from V and 7 bases from J; bases unmatched to any gene: 7. Germline V gene lookup returns CDR1 MNHEY and CDR2 SVGAGI. This chain's CDR3 is CASTGLVGEQYF. The CDR3 DNA reads TGTGCCAGCACCGGACTAGTTGGGGAGCAGTACTTC.

This chain uses TRBV27 with TRBJ2-3; D call uncertain. Deletions cut 2 bases from V and 3 bases from J, with 15 bases between. CDR1 MNHEY and CDR2 SMNVEV come from the germline V gene (reference sequence). CDR3 length equals 16 residues. The CDR3 region is CASSLQARSPTDTQYF. CDR3 DNA sequence: TGTGCCAGCAGTTTACAAGCGAGATCTCCAACAGATACGCAGTATTTT.

The chain uses TRBV7-9 and TRBJ1-1, with 7 positions matching TRBD1. Germline V gene data show CDR1 as SEHNR and CDR2 as FQNEAQ (reference sequence). This CDR3 comprises 15 residues. The V and J ends lost 6 bases and 1 base, in that order; junction bases with no gene match: 8. The CDR3 protein is CASRKLGTENTEAFF. In nucleotides, the CDR3 is TGTGCCAGCAGGAAACTAGGGACAGAGAACACTGAAGCTTTCTTT.

The V call is TRBV10-3, the J call TRBJ2-1, with 7 bases fitting TRBD1. V shed 3 bases, J shed 6 bases, and the junction held 8 bases outside the gene matches. The CDR3 runs 15 residues. The germline V gene has CDR1 ENHRY and CDR2 SYGVKD. CDR3: CAISDEQGKFNEQFF. CDR3 DNA: TGTGCCATCAGTGACGAACAGGGGAAATTCAATGAGCAGTTCTTC.

The chain uses TRBV7-9 and TRBJ2-1, with a possible D match to TRBD1 (6 bases). The ends were cut back, 5 bases at V and 0 bases at J, with 14 bases in the middle. The CDR3 is 16 amino acids. CDR1 and CDR2 (germline): SEHNR, FQNEAQ (reference sequence). The CDR3 sequence: CASSIRDTGSYNEQFF. The CDR3 DNA reads TGTGCCAGCAGCATCCGGGACACGGGCTCCTACAATGAGCAGTTCTTC.

The CDR3 region is CASSQPPAGTGIYEQYF. The CDR3 DNA is TGTGCCAGCAGCCAACCCCCGGCCGGGACAGGAATATACGAGCAGTACTTC. The V call is TRBV4-2, the J call TRBJ2-7, with 8 bases that match TRBD1. V gave up 2 bases and J gave up 4 bases; unmatched junction bases: 13. CDR1 is LGHNA, CDR2 YNFKEQ, per germline. CDR3 length equals 17 residues.

CDR3 protein: CASSRISQGNTEAFF. As DNA, the CDR3 is TGTGCCAGCAGCCGGATTTCCCAGGGGAACACTGAAGCTTTCTTT. The chain joins TRBV4-2 to TRBJ1-1, with D maybe TRBD1 (5 bases). Looked up from germline, CDR1 is LGHNA and CDR2 is YNFKEQ. CDR3 size: 15 residues. V shed 4 bases and J shed 1 base, with 13 bases lying between them.

The chain couples TRBV5-1 to TRBJ2-1, with a tentative D call TRBD2 (6 bases). Trimming left V 0 bases short and J 7 bases short, with 11 bases between. Per the germline V gene, CDR1 is SGHRS and CDR2 is YFSETQ. The CDR3 has 14 amino acids. This CDR3 is CASSLGGAGNEQFF. CDR3 nucleotide sequence: TGCGCCAGCAGCTTGGGCGGGGCGGGGAATGAGCAGTTCTTC.

The V call is TRBV5-1, the J call TRBJ2-5; tentative D call: TRBD2 (5 bases). V was clipped by 0 bases and J by 1 base, with 7 bases between them. The germline gives CDR1 SGHRS, CDR2 YFSETQ. The CDR3 extends over 14 amino acids. CDR3 DNA: TGCGCCAGCAGCTTGGGCGGGCCCCAAGAGACCCAGTACTTC. It encodes CASSLGGPQETQYF.

The CDR3 sequence: CASSSPGGGPGYNEQFF. In nucleotides, the CDR3 is TGTGCCAGCAGCTCCCCGGGTGGAGGGCCGGGGTACAATGAGCAGTTCTTC. The gene calls are TRBV5-4 and TRBJ2-1; TRBD2 is a possible D gene (6 bases). Trimming took 3 bases from V and 4 from J, leaving 20 bases between them. The germline gives CDR1 SGHNT, CDR2 YYREEE (reference sequence). The CDR3 contains 17 residues. Full variable domain (missing parts from reference TRBV5-4 and TRBJ2-1): ETGVTQSPTHLIKTRGQQVTLRCSSQSGHNTVSWYQQALGQGPQFIFQYYREEENGRGNFPPRFSGLQFPNYSSELNVNALELDDSALYLCASSSPGGGPGYNEQFFGPGTRLTVL.

The V and J genes are TRBV28 and TRBJ1-5, with a possible D match to TRBD1 (5 bases). Between the trimmed V and J ends, which lost 1 base and 6 bases, there was a span of 10 bases. The germline V gene has CDR1 MDHEN and CDR2 SYDVKM. The CDR3 is made up of 14 amino acids. CDR3 amino acids: CASSLFRQIQPQHF. The CDR3 bases are TGTGCCAGCAGTTTATTCCGACAGATTCAGCCCCAGCATTTT.

The rearrangement uses TRBV20-1 and TRBJ2-7; D ambiguous. CDR3 size: 11 residues. Germline V gene sequence: CDR1 DFQATT, CDR2 SNEGSKA (reference sequence). Trimming shortened V by 5 bases and J by 5 bases, and 10 bases separated the two germline ends. The CDR3 DNA sequence: TGCAGTGCTTCTCCGTCCCACGAGCAGTACTTC. This gives the protein CSASPSHEQYF.

The chain employs TRBV19 and TRBJ2-3, with D possibly matching TRBD1 (6 bases). Trimming took 5 bases from V and 4 from J, leaving 16 bases between them. This CDR3 is 15 amino acids long. Germline CDR1 LNHDA, CDR2 SQIVND (reference sequence). The CDR3 protein is CASSLRGGAADTQYF. For the CDR3, the DNA is TGTGCCAGTAGTCTCAGAGGGGGAGCGGCAGATACGCAGTATTTT.

CDR3 amino acids: CASSIRQESNQPQHF. DNA for the CDR3: TGTGCCAGTAGTATCAGACAGGAGAGCAATCAGCCCCAGCATTTT. V is TRBV19 and J is TRBJ1-5; TRBD1 might be the D (6 bases). The germline V and J ends were trimmed by 3 bases and 1 base, with 10 bases remaining between them. The CDR3 is 15 amino acids. Germline assignment: CDR1 LNHDA and CDR2 SQIVND (reference sequence).

The genes are TRBV2 and TRBJ1-5, with D maybe TRBD1 (6 bases). Germline V lookup: CDR1 SNHLY, CDR2 FYNNEI. Trimming cost V 6 bases and J 0 bases, with 12 bases left between them. This CDR3 comprises 15 residues. In nucleotides, the CDR3 is TGTGCCAGCAGAAGGGGGATCGGTAGCAATCAGCCCCAGCATTTT. Amino acids: CASRRGIGSNQPQHF.